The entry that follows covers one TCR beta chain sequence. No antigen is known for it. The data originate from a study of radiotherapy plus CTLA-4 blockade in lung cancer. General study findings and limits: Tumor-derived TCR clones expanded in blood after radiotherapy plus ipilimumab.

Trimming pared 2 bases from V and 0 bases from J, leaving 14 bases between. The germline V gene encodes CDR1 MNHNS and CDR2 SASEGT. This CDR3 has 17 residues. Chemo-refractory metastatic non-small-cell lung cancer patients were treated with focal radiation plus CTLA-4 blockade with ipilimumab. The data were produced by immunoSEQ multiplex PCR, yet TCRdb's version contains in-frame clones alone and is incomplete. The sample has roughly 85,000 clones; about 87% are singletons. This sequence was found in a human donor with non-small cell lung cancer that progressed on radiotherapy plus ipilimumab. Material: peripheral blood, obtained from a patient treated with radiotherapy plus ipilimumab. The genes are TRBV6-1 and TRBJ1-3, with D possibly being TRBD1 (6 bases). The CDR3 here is CASSETGGAYSGNTIYF. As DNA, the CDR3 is TGTGCCAGCAGTGAAACGGGGGGCGCATACTCTGGAAACACCATATATTTT.